This TCR beta chain came from a study of cytomegalovirus exposure and HLA in healthy donors. Germline V gene sequence: CDR1 SGHDT, CDR2 YYEEEE. The germline V and J ends were trimmed by 0 bases and 0 bases, with 12 bases remaining between them. The CDR3 extends over 16 amino acids. The sample holds one count of this clone. The table came from immunoSEQ multiplex PCR; TCRdb's copy has only in-frame clones and leaves some out. The table lists about 130,000 clones, about 88% of them singletons. The sequencing sample was made of PBMCs. This TCR derives from a young man in good health and CMV-seronegative. This chain connects TRBV5-6 to TRBJ1-2, with D possibly TRBD1 on 6 matching bases. The CDR3 region has the DNA TGTGCCAGCAGCTTGGCACAGGGACGTCCTAACTATGGCTACACCTTC. Translated, it gives CASSLAQGRPNYGYTF.